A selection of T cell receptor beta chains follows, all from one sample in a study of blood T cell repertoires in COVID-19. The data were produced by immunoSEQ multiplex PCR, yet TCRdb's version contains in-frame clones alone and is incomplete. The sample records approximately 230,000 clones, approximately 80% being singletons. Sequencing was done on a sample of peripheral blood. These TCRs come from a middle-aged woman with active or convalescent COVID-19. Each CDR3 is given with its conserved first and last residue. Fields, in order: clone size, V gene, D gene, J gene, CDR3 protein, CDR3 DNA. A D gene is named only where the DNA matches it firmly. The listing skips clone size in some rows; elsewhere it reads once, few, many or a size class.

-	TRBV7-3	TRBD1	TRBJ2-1	CASSLGTGGSEQFF	TGTGCCAGCAGCCTCGGGACAGGGGGCAGTGAGCAGTTCTTC
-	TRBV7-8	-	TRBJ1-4	CASSLGGREKLFF	TGTGCCAGCAGCTTGGGAGGTCGTGAAAAACTGTTTTTT
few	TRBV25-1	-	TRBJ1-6	CASSAPGRSYNSPLHF	TGTGCCAGCAGTGCCCCAGGGAGGTCCTATAATTCACCCCTCCACTTT
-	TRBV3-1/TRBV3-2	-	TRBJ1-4	CASSQGSGPNEKLFF	TGTGCCAGCAGCCAAGGGTCTGGGCCTAATGAAAAACTGTTTTTT
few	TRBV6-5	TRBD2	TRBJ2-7	CATMSGAYEQYF	TGTGCCACCATGAGCGGGGCCTACGAGCAGTACTTC
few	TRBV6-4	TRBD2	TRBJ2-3	CASSATSGGATDTQYF	TGTGCCAGCAGTGCCACTAGCGGGGGGGCCACAGATACGCAGTATTTT
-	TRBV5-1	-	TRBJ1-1	CASKSDLNTEAFF	TGCGCCAGCAAATCAGACTTGAACACTGAAGCTTTCTTT
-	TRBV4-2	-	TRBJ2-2	CASSQAALTGELFF	TGTGCCAGCAGCCAAGCCGCCCTAACCGGGGAGCTGTTTTTT
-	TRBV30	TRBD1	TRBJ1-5	CAWSAGTGGSPQHF	TGTGCCTGGAGTGCCGGGACAGGGGGCTCGCCCCAGCATTTT
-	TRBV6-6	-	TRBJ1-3	CASSSGDQTSGNTIYF	TGTGCCAGCAGTTCAGGGGACCAAACGTCTGGAAACACCATATATTTT
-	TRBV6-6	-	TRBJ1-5	CASTQGQYSNQPQHF	TGTGCCAGCACCCAAGGACAGTATAGCAATCAGCCCCAGCATTTT
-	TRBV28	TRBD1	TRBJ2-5	CASRLGGRGRIKSETQYF	TGTGCCAGCAGGTTGGGGGGCAGGGGGCGCATAAAATCAGAGACCCAGTACTTC
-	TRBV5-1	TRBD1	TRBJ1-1	CASRLLRLQGANTEAFF	TGCGCCAGCAGGCTATTACGTTTACAGGGGGCGAACACTGAAGCTTTCTTT
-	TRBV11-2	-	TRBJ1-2	CASSLSGDDYGYTF	TGTGCCAGCAGCTTGTCAGGGGACGACTATGGCTACACCTTC
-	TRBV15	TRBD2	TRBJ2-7	CATSRGGTSGYEQYF	TGTGCCACCAGCAGAGGCGGGACTAGCGGGTACGAGCAGTACTTC
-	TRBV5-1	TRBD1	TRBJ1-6	CASSSGDRESPLHF	TGCGCCAGCAGCTCGGGAGACAGGGAATCACCCCTCCACTTT
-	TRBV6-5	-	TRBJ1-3	CASSLRELSGNTIYF	TGTGCCAGCAGCTTACGGGAACTCTCTGGAAACACCATATATTTT
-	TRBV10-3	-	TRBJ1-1	CAIRSLGVITEAFF	TGTGCCATCCGGTCCCTCGGGGTTATCACTGAAGCTTTCTTT
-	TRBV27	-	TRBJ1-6	CASSFQGLSSPLHF	TGTGCCAGCAGTTTCCAGGGACTGAGTTCACCCCTCCACTTT
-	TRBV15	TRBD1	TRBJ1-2	CATSRGGTGTFSYGYTF	TGTGCCACCAGCAGGGGAGGGACAGGGACTTTTAGCTATGGCTACACCTTC
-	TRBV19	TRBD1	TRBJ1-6	CASSINFMGQNSPLHF	TGTGCCAGTAGTATAAATTTTATGGGACAGAATTCACCCCTCCACTTT
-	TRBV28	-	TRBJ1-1	CASSPNRGTEAFF	TGTGCCAGCAGTCCAAACCGGGGTACTGAAGCTTTCTTT